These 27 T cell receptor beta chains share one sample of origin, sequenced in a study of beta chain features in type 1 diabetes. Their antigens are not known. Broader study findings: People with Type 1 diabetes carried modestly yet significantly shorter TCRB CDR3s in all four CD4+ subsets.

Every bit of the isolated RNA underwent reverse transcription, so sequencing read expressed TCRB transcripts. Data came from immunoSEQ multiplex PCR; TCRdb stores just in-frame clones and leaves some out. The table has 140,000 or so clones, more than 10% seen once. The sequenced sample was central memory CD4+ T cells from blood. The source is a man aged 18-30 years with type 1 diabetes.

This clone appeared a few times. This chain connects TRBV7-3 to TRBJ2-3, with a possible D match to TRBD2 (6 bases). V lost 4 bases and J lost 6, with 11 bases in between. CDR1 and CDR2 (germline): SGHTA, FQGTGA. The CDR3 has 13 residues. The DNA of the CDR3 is TGTGCCAGCAGCTCGAACAGCGGGGATACGCAGTATTTT. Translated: CASSSNSGDTQYF.

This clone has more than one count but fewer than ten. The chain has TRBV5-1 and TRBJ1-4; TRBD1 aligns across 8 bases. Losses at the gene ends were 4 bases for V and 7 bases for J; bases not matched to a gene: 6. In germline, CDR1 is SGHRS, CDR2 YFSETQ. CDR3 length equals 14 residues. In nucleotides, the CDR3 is TGCGCCAGCAGCAAAGGACAGGGTAGTGAAAAACTGTTTTTT. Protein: CASSKGQGSEKLFF.

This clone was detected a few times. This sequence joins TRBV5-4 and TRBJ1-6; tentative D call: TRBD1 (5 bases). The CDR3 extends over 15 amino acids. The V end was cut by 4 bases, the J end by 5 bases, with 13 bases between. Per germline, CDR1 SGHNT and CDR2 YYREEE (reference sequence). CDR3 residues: CASSGRDTNNSPLHF. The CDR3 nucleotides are TGTGCCAGCAGCGGCAGGGATACGAATAATTCACCCCTCCACTTT.

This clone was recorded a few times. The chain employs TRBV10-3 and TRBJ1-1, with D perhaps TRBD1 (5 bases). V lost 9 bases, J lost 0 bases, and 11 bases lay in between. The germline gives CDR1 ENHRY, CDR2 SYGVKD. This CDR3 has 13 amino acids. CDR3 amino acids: CAIRGPLNTEAFF. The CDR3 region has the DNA TGTGCCATTCGGGGACCGTTGAACACTGAAGCTTTCTTT.

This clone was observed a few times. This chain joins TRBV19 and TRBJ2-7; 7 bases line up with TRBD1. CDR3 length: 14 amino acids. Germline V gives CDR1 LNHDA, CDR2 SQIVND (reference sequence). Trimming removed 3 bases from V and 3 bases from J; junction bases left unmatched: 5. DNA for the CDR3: TGTGCCAGTAGTATTGAAGGGGGCCTCTACGAGCAGTACTTC. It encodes CASSIEGGLYEQYF.

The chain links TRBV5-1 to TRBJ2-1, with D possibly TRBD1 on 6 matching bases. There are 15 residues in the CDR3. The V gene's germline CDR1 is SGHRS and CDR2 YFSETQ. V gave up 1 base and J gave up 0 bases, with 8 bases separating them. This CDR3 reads CASSLTGSSYNEQFF. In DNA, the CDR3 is TGCGCCAGCAGCTTGACAGGGAGCTCCTACAATGAGCAGTTCTTC. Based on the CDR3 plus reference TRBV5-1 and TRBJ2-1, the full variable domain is KAGVTQTPRYLIKTRGQQVTLSCSPISGHRSVSWYQQTPGQGLQFLFEYFSETQRNKGNFPGRFSGRQFSNSRSEMNVSTLELGDSALYLCASSLTGSSYNEQFFGPGTRLTVL.

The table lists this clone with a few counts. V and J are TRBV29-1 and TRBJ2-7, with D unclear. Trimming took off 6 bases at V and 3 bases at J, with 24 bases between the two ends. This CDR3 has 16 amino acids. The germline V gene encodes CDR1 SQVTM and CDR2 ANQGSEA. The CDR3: CSVYQRPHLGLYEQYF. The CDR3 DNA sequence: TGCAGCGTCTACCAACGCCCCCATTTAGGTCTCTACGAGCAGTACTTC.

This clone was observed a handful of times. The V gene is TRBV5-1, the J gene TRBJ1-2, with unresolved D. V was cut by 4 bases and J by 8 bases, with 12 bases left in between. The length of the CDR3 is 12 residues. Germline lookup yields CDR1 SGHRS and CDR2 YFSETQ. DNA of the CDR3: TGCGCCAGCAGCCGAGATGGAGCCGGCTACACCTTC. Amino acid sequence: CASSRDGAGYTF.

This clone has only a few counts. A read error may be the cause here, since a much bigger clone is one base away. The CDR3 loop is CSGAGTNLNEQFF. In nucleotides, the CDR3 is TGCAGCGGCGCCGGGACTAACCTCAATGAGCAGTTCTTC. The rearrangement links TRBV29-1 to TRBJ2-1; 7 bases align to TRBD2. CDR3 length: 13 amino acids. CDR1 is SQVTM and CDR2 is ANQGSEA in the germline V gene. V was clipped by 7 bases and J by 6 bases; unmatched bases: 9.

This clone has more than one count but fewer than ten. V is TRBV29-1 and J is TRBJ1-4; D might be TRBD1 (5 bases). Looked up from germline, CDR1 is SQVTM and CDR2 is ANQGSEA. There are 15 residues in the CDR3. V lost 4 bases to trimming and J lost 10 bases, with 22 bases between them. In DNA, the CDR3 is TGCAGCGTTGTCGAAGTCGGGGCCGGGTACGGAAAACTGTTTTTT. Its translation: CSVVEVGAGYGKLFF. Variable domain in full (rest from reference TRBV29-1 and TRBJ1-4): SAVISQKPSRDICQRGTSLTIQCQVDSQVTMMFWYRQQPGQSLTLIATANQGSEATYESGFVIDKFPISRPNLTFSTLTVSNMSPEDSSIYLCSVVEVGAGYGKLFFGSGTQLSVL.

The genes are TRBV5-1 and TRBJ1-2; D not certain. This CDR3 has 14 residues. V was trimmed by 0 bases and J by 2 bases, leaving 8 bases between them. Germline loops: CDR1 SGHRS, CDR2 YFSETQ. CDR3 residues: CASSLESANYGYTF. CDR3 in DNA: TGCGCCAGCAGCTTGGAGTCAGCCAACTATGGCTACACCTTC.

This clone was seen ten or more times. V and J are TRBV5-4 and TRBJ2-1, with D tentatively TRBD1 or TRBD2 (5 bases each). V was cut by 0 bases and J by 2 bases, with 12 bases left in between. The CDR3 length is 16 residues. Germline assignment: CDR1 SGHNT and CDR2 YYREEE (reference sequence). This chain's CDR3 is CASSLAGTRAYNEQFF. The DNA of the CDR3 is TGTGCCAGCAGCTTGGCCGGGACCAGGGCCTACAATGAGCAGTTCTTC.

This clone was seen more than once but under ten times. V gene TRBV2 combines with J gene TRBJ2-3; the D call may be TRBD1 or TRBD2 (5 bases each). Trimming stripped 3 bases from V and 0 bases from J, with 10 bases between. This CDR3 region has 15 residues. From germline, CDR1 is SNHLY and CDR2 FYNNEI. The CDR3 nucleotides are TGTGCCAGCAGTGATGGGGGACCTAGCACAGATACGCAGTATTTT. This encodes CASSDGGPSTDTQYF.

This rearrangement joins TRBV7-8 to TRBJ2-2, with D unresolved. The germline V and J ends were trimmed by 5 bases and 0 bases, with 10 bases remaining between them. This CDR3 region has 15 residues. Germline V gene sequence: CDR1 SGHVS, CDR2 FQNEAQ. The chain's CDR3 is CASSGWSSNTGELFF. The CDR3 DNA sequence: TGTGCCAGCAGCGGGTGGAGTTCGAACACCGGGGAGCTGTTTTTT.

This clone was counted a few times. CDR3 protein: CASSTGPYEQYF. CDR3 DNA sequence: TGTGCCAGTAGTACGGGACCCTACGAGCAGTACTTC. The gene calls are TRBV19 and TRBJ2-7; D may correspond to TRBD1 or TRBD2 (5 bases each). V was pared by 4 bases and J by 2 bases, with 6 bases between. The CDR3 covers 12 residues. Germline-derived CDR1 and CDR2 are LNHDA and SQIVND (reference sequence).

The CDR3 loop is CACTPGLAYEQYF. In nucleotides, the CDR3 is TGTGCCTGCACTCCAGGGTTGGCCTACGAGCAGTACTTC. This chain connects TRBV30 to TRBJ2-7, with D possibly TRBD1 on 5 matching bases. CDR1 is GTSNPN, CDR2 SVGIG, per germline (reference sequence). The V gene lost 6 bases and the J gene lost 2 bases, with 14 bases spanning the gap. CDR3 length equals 13 residues.

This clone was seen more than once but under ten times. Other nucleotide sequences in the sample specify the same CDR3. In DNA, the CDR3 is TGCAGCGTTGAGGCCAGTCACACTGAAGCTTTCTTT. This codes for CSVEASHTEAFF. This chain links TRBV29-1 with TRBJ1-1; D is uncertain. The germline V and J ends were trimmed by 3 bases and 3 bases, with 8 bases remaining between them. The CDR3 length is 12 residues. CDR1 SQVTM and CDR2 ANQGSEA come from the germline V gene.

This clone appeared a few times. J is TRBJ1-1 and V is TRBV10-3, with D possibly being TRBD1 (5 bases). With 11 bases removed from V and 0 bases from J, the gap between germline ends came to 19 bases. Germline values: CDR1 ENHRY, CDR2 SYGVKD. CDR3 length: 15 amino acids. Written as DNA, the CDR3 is TGTGCCGCCCGTGCCGGGGGGAGCATGAACACTGAAGCTTTCTTT. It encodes CAARAGGSMNTEAFF.

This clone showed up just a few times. The CDR3 DNA reads TGTGCCTGGAGTAATGGGCCAGGGGTAGGTTATAATTCACCCCTCCACTTT. This gives the protein CAWSNGPGVGYNSPLHF. This sequence joins TRBV30 and TRBJ1-6; D may be TRBD1 (6 bases). Germline V gene lookup returns CDR1 GTSNPN and CDR2 SVGIG (reference sequence). This CDR3 region has 17 residues. V was cut by 2 bases and J by 4 bases, with 18 bases left in between.

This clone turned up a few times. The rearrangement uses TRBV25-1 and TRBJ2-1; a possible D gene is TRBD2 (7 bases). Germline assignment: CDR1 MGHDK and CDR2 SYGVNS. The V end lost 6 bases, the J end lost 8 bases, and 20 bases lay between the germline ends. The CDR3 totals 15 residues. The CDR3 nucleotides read TGTGCCAGCAGCCAATGGGGGGGCGCGTCCTATGAGCAGTTCTTC. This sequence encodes CASSQWGGASYEQFF. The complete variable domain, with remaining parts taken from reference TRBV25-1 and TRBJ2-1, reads EADIYQTPRYLVIGTGKKITLECSQTMGHDKMYWYQQDPGMELHLIHYSYGVNSTEKGDLSSESTVSRIRTEHFPLTLESARPSHTSQYLCASSQWGGASYEQFFGPGTRLTVL.

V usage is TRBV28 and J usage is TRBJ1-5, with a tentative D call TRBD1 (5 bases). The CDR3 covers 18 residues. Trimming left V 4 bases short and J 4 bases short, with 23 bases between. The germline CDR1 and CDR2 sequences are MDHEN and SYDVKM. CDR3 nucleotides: TGTGCCAGCAGTTCCCCAATCTCGAAGCGGGGGTGGAATCAGCCCCAGCATTTT. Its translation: CASSSPISKRGWNQPQHF.

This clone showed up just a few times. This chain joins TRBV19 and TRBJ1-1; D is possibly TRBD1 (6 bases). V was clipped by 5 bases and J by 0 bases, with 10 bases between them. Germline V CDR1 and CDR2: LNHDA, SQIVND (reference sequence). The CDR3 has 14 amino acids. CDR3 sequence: CASSVDSMNTEAFF. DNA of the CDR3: TGTGCCAGTAGTGTGGACAGTATGAACACTGAAGCTTTCTTT. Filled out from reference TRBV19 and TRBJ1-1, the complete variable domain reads DGGITQSPKYLFRKEGQNVTLSCEQNLNHDAMYWYRQDPGQGLRLIYYSQIVNDFQKGDIAEGYSVSREKKESFPLTVTSAQKNPTAFYLCASSVDSMNTEAFFGQGTRLTVV.

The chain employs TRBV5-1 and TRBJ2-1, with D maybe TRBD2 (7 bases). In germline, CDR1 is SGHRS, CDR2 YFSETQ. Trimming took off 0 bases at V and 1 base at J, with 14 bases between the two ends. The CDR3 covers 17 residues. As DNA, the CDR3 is TGCGCCAGCAGCTTGGCCGGGGGGCAGTCATCCTACAATGAGCAGTTCTTC. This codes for CASSLAGGQSSYNEQFF.

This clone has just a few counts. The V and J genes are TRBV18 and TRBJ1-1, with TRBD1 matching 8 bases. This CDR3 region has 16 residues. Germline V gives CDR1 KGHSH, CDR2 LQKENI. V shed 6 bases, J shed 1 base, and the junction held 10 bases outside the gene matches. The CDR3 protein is CASSPRWGTGNTEAFF. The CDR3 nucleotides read TGTGCCAGCTCCCCGAGGTGGGGGACAGGGAACACTGAAGCTTTCTTT.

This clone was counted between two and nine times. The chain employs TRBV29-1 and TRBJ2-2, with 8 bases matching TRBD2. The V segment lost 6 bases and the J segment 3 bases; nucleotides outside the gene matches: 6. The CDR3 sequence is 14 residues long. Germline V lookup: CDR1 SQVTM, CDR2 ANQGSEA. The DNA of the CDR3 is TGCAGCGTGTCGGGGGGGTCGGACACCGGGGAGCTGTTTTTT. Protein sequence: CSVSGGSDTGELFF.

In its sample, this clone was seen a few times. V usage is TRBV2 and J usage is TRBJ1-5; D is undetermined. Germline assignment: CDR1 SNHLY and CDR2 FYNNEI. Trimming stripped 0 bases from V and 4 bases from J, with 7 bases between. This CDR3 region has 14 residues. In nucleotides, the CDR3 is TGTGCCAGCAGTGAAGCGGAAAGGAATCAGCCCCAGCATTTT. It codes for CASSEAERNQPQHF.

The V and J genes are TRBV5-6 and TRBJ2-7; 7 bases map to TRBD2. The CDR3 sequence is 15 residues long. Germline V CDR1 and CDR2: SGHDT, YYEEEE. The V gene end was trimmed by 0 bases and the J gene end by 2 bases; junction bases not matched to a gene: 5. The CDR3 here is CASSLEGRGTYEQYF. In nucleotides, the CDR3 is TGTGCCAGCAGCTTGGAAGGGAGGGGTACCTACGAGCAGTACTTC.